One T cell receptor (beta chain) is described in this entry. What it recognizes is unknown. Between the trimmed V and J ends, which lost 1 base and 1 base, there was a span of 16 bases. In germline, CDR1 is LGHDT, CDR2 YNNKEL (reference sequence). The CDR3 runs to 17 residues. These data originate in a study of blood T cells in healthy people across ages. Overall study context: Per two T cells, about one barcoded beta molecule was captured through template switching.

Findings of the study overall: Changes seen in expanded clonotypes were possibly confounded by donor CMV status left unknown.

Using a J-beta primer mix together with a sample-barcoded 5' primer, a second PCR was run for roughly 6 to 12 cycles. TCRdb re-analysed the 5' RACE reads in MiXCR, keeping a single row per CDR3 protein. Of approximately 360,000 distinct CDR3 sequences detected, approximately 51% appear once; the ten largest clones hold around 49%. The source is a man between 60 and 75 years old in good health. Material for sequencing was blood. The chain employs TRBV3-1 and TRBJ2-5, with D perhaps given as TRBD1 or TRBD2 (5 bases each). This CDR3 is CASSQVGRGRSQETQYF. In nucleotides, the CDR3 is TGTGCCAGCAGCCAAGTAGGTCGGGGACGATCCCAAGAGACCCAGTACTTC.